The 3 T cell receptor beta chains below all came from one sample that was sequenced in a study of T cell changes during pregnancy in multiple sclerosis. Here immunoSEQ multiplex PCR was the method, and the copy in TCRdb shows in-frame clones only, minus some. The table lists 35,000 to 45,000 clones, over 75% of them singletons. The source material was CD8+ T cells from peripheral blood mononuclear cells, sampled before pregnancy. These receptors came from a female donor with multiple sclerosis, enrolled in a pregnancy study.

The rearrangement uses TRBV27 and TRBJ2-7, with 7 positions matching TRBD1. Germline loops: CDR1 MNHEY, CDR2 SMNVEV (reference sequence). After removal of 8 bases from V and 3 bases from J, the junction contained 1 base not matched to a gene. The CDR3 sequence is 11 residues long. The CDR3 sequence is CASGDSYEQYF. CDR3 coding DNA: TGTGCCAGCGGGGACAGCTACGAGCAGTACTTC.

The CDR3 bases are TGCGCCAGCAGCCAGACGGTTGCCGGGACTGAAGCTTTCTTT. This sequence encodes CASSQTVAGTEAFF. The chain carries TRBV4-3 and TRBJ1-1; no definite D call. This CDR3 spans 14 amino acids. With 3 bases removed from V and 5 bases from J, the gap between germline ends came to 13 bases. Germline V gene data show CDR1 as LGHNA and CDR2 as YSLEER.

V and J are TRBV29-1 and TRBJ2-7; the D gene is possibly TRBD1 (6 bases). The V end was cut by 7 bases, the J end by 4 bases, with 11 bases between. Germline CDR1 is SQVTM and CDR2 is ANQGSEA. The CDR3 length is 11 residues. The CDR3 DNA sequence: TGCAGCGGGAGGCAGGGGTACGAGCAGTACTTC. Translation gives CSGRQGYEQYF.